The source of this T cell receptor (beta chain) is a study of cytomegalovirus exposure and HLA in healthy donors. In the study overall: The 90 to 150 validation repertoires were produced on the same platform as the 720 or so repertoires of the first cohort. This was reported in a later analysis. Study-wide findings and caveats: Clusters of TCRs from the first cohort tended to co-occur in the roughly 120 validation repertoires (as a later analysis found).

Data came from immunoSEQ multiplex PCR; TCRdb stores just in-frame clones and leaves some out. The sample includes 130,000 or so clones, roughly 86% seen only once; the top ten take around 3.4%. The length of the CDR3 is 16 residues. Unmatched junction bases numbered 11, after V lost 6 bases and J lost 8 bases. CDR1 and CDR2 from the germline V gene are MNHEY and SMNVEV (reference sequence). With respect to this clone: The antigen remains undetermined.

This TCR was sampled from a man aged 30-40 years in good health and CMV-seronegative. This chain links TRBV27 with TRBJ2-1; 12 bases map to TRBD1. The sequenced sample consisted of PBMCs. The CDR3 region is CASSSKPGQGADEQFF. In DNA form, the CDR3 reads TGTGCCAGCAGCTCTAAACCGGGACAGGGGGCCGATGAGCAGTTCTTC.